This TCR beta chain originates from a study of T cell changes during pregnancy in multiple sclerosis. TCRdb's table, derived via immunoSEQ multiplex PCR, lists solely in-frame clones and lacks some. The sample has 50,000 to 65,000 clones, 75% to 90% seen once; the top ten hold about 0.38%. The V and J ends lost 3 bases and 3 bases, in that order; junction bases with no gene match: 10. CDR1 and CDR2 (germline): SGHTA, FQGNSA. The CDR3 loop spans 17 amino acids. The chain combines TRBV7-2 with TRBJ2-7; TRBD2 matches 11 bases. This specimen consisted of CD4+ T cells from peripheral blood mononuclear cells, obtained in the third trimester of pregnancy. The clonotype originates from a female donor with multiple sclerosis, enrolled in a pregnancy study. The CDR3 coding sequence is TGTGCCAGCAGCTTGGGAGGGACTAGCGGCACCCTCTACGAGCAGTACTTC. This translates into CASSLGGTSGTLYEQYF.